This T cell receptor (beta chain) was identified during a study of cytomegalovirus exposure and HLA in healthy donors. Study-wide points: Presence/absence analyses assumed roughly uniform sequencing depth across donors. In a later analysis, common viral pathogens appeared linked to several of the most significant clusters. Among TCR sequences, most were rare, though some public TCRs appeared in many donors. Using the classifier, cytomegalovirus status was reportedly diagnosed with high specificity and sensitivity.

The PCR had 60 Vbeta and 13 Jbeta primers. Assay: immunoSEQ multiplex PCR; the TCRdb copy retains only in-frame clones and omits some. The table records about 110,000 clones, over 55% of them present only once. As regards this clone: Its antigen is unidentified.

The sequence was obtained from a female donor in good health and CMV-seronegative. Sequencing was done on a sample of PBMCs.

The CDR3 coding sequence is TGCAGCGTTGTCGTCGGGGAAAAACTGTTTTTT. This translates into CSVVVGEKLFF. The chain recombines TRBV29-1 with TRBJ1-4; D is unresolved. CDR1 and CDR2 from the germline V gene are SQVTM and ANQGSEA. V was shortened by 4 bases and J by 8 bases, with 8 bases between the two germline ends. The CDR3 loop spans 11 amino acids.